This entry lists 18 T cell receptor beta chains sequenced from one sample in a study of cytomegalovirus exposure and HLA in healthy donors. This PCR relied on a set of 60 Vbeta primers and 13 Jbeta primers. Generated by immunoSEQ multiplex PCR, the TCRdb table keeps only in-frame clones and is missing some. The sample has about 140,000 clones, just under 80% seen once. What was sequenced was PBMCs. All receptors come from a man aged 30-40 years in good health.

The CDR3 DNA reads TGTGCCAGCAGCACCCAAGGGGACAGAACCAATGAGCAGTTCTTC. It is translated as CASSTQGDRTNEQFF. The chain employs TRBV21-1 and TRBJ2-1; the table's D call TRBD1 went unverified against the DNA. TRBV21-1 is noted as a pseudogene. The CDR3 runs to 15 residues.

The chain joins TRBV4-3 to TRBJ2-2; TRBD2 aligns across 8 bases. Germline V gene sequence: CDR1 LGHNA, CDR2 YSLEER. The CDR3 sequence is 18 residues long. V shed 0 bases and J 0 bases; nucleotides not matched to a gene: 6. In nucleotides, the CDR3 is TGCGCCAGCAGCCAAGATCTCGTACTAGCGGCGAACACCGGGGAGCTGTTTTTT. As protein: CASSQDLVLAANTGELFF.

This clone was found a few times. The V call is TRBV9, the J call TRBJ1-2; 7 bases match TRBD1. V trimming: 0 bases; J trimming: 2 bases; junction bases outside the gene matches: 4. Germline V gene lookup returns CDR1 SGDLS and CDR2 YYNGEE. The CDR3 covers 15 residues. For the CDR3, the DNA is TGTGCCAGCAGCGTAGAGACAGGGCCAAACTATGGCTACACCTTC. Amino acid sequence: CASSVETGPNYGYTF. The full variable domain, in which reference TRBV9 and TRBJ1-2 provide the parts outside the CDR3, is DSGVTQTPKHLITATGQRVTLRCSPRSGDLSVYWYQQSLDQGLQFLIQYYNGEERAKGNILERFSAQQFPDLHSELNLSSLELGDSALYFCASSVETGPNYGYTFGSGTRLTVV.

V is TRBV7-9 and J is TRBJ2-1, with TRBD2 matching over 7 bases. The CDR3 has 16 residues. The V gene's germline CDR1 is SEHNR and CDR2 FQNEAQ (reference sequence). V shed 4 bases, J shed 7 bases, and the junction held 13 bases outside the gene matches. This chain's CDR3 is CASSSPEGRERNEQFF. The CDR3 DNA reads TGTGCCAGCAGCTCCCCGGAGGGGCGGGAGAGGAATGAGCAGTTCTTC.

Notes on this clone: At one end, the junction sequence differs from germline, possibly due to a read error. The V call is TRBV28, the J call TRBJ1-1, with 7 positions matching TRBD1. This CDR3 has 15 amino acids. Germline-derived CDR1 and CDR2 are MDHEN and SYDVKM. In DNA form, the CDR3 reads TGTGCCAGCAGTTTGAGCGACAGGGCGGCCACTGGAGCTTTCTTT. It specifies CASSLSDRAATGAFF.

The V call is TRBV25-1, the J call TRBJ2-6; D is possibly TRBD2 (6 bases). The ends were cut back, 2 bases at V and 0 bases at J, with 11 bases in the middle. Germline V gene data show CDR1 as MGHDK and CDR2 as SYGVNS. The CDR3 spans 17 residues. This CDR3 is CASSEREVSSGANVLTF. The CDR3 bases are TGTGCCAGCAGTGAAAGGGAGGTTAGCTCTGGGGCCAACGTCCTGACTTTC.

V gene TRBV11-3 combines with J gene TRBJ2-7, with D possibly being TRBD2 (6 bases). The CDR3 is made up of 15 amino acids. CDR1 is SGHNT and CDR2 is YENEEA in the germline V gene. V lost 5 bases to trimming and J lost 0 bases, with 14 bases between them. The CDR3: CASSPEVGGSYEQYF. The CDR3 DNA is TGTGCCAGCAGCCCCGAAGTGGGAGGCTCCTACGAGCAGTACTTC.

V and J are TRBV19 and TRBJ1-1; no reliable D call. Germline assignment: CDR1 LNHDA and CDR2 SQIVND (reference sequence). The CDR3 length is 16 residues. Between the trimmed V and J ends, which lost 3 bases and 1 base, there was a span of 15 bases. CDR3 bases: TGTGCCAGTAGTATGATGGCCTATACAGAGAACACTGAAGCTTTCTTT. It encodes CASSMMAYTENTEAFF.

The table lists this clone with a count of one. This chain's CDR3 is CASSQRGSIHEQYF. The DNA for the CDR3 is TGTGCCAGCTCCCAAAGAGGGTCAATCCACGAGCAGTACTTC. The J gene is TRBJ2-7, the V gene TRBV18; D possibly corresponds to TRBD2 (5 bases). CDR1 is KGHSH and CDR2 is LQKENI in the germline V gene. This CDR3 spans 14 amino acids. Trimming took 6 bases from V and 5 from J, leaving 17 bases between them.

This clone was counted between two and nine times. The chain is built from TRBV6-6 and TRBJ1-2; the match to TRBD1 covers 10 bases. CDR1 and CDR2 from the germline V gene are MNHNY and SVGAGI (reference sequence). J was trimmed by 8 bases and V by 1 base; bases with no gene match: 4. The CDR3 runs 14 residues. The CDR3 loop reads CASSYLGQGKGYTF. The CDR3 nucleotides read TGTGCCAGCAGTTACTTGGGACAGGGGAAGGGCTACACCTTC.

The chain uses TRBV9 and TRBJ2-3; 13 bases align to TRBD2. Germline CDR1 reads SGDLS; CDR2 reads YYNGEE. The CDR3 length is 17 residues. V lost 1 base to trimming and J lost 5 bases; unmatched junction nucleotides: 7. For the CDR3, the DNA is TGTGCCAGCAGCGTATACGGCCGGACTAGCGGGGGAGATACGCAGTATTTT. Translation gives CASSVYGRTSGGDTQYF.

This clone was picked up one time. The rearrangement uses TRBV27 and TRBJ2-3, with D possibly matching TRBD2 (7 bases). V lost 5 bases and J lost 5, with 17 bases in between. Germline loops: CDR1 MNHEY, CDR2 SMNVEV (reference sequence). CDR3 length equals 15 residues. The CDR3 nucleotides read TGTGCCAGCAGTGGGGAGGGGGGGGTCGGAGATACGCAGTATTTT. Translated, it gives CASSGEGGVGDTQYF.

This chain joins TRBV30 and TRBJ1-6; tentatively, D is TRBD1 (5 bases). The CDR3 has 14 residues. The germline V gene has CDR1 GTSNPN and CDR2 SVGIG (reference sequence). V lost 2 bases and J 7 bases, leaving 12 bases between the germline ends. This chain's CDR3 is CAWSSGGGNSPLHF. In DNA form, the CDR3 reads TGTGCCTGGAGTTCGGGGGGAGGAAATTCACCCCTCCACTTT.

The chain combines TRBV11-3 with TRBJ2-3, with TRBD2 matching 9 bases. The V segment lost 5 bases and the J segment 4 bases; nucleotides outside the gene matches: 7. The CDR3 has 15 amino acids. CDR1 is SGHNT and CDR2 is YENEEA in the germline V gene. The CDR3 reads CASSPRTSESDTQYF. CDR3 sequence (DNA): TGTGCCAGCAGCCCTAGGACTAGCGAATCAGATACGCAGTATTTT.

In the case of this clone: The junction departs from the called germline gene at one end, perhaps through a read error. This CDR3 is CASGYDGLAGYNEQFF. The CDR3 DNA follows: TGTGCCAGCGGTTACGATGGACTAGCGGGTTACAATGAGCAGTTCTTC. The gene calls are TRBV6-6 and TRBJ2-1, with TRBD2 matching over 11 bases. Germline V lookup: CDR1 MNHNY, CDR2 SVGAGI (reference sequence). This CDR3 is 16 amino acids long.

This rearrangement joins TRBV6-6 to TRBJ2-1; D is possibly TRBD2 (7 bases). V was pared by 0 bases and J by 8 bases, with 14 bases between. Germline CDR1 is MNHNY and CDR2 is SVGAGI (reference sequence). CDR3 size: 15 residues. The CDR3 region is CASSYSAGAPDEQFF. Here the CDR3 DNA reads TGTGCCAGCAGTTACTCGGCGGGGGCTCCGGATGAGCAGTTCTTC.

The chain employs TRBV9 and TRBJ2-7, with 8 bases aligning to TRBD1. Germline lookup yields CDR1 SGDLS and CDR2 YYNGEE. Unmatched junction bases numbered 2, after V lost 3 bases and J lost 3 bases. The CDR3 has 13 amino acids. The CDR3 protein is CASSATGGYEQYF. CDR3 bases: TGTGCCAGCAGCGCCACAGGGGGCTACGAGCAGTACTTC.

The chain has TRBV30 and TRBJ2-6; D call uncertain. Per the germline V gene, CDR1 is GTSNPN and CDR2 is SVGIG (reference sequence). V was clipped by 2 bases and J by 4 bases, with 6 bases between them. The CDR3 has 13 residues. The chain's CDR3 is CAWSSSGANVLTF. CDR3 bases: TGTGCCTGGAGTTCCTCCGGGGCCAACGTCCTGACTTTC.